This T cell receptor beta chain was captured by sequencing in a study of control samples from healthy donors and cancer patients. With 5 bases removed from V and 2 bases from J, the gap between germline ends came to 16 bases. The CDR3 is 15 residues long. Looked up from germline, CDR1 is SGHVS and CDR2 is FQNEAQ. Sequenced by immunoSEQ multiplex PCR; TCRdb stores in-frame clones only, minus some. Of some 100,000 clones listed, around nine tenths are singletons. Source material: blood. The V call is TRBV7-8, the J call TRBJ2-7; D possibly corresponds to TRBD2 (5 bases). This TCR derives from a man in his thirties or forties in good health. The CDR3 coding sequence is TGTGCCAGCAGCAAAACCCCCAGCGGAACCTACGAGCAGTACGTC. Translating it yields CASSKTPSGTYEQYV.